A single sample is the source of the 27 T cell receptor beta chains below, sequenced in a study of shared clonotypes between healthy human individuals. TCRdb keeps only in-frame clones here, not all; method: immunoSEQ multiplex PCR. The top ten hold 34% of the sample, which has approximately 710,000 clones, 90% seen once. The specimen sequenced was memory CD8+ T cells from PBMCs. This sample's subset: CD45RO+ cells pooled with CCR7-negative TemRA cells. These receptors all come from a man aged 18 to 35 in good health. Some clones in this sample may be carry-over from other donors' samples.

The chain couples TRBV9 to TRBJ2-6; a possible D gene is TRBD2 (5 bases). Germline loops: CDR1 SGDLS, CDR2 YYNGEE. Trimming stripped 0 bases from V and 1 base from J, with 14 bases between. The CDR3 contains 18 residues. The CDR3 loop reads CASSVGLSDSSGANVLTF. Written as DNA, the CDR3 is TGTGCCAGCAGCGTAGGACTAAGTGATAGTTCTGGGGCCAACGTCCTGACTTTC.

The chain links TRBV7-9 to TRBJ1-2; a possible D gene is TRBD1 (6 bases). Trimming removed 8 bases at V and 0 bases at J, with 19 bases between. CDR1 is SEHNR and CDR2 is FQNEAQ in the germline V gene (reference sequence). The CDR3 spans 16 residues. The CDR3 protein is CASGRGQPSANYGYTF. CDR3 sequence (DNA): TGTGCCAGCGGTCGGGGGCAGCCCTCGGCTAACTATGGCTACACCTTC. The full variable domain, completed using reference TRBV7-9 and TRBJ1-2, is DTGVSQNPRHKITKRGQNVTFRCDPISEHNRLYWYRQTLGQGPEFLTYFQNEAQLEKSRLLSDRFSAERPKGSFSTLEIQRTEQGDSAMYLCASGRGQPSANYGYTFGSGTRLTVV.

Written as DNA, the CDR3 is TGCAGCGCCAAACAGGGGGGCGAGCAGTACTTC. Translated, it gives CSAKQGGEQYF. This chain links TRBV29-1 with TRBJ2-7, with 8 bases fitting TRBD1. This CDR3 is built from 11 residues. Germline CDR1 is SQVTM and CDR2 is ANQGSEA. Trimming took 7 bases from V and 6 from J; bases not matched to a gene: 5.

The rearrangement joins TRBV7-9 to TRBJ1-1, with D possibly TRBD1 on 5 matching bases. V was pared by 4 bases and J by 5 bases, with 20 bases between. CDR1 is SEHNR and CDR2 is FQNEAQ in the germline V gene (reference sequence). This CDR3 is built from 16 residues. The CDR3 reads CASSSDPTAPGTEAFF. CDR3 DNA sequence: TGTGCCAGCAGCTCCGATCCAACGGCTCCAGGGACTGAAGCTTTCTTT.

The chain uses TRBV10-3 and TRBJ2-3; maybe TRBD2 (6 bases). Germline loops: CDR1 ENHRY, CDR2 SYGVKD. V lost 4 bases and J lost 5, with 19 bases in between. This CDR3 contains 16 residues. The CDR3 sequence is CAISAKGPGSEDTQYF. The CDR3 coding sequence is TGTGCCATCAGTGCGAAAGGACCCGGGAGCGAAGATACGCAGTATTTT.

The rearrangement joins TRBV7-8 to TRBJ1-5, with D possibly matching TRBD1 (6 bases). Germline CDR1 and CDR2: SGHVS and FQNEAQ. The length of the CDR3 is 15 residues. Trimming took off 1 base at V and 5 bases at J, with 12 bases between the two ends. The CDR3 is CASSLETGIDQPQHF. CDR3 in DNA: TGTGCCAGCAGCTTAGAGACAGGAATAGATCAGCCCCAGCATTTT.

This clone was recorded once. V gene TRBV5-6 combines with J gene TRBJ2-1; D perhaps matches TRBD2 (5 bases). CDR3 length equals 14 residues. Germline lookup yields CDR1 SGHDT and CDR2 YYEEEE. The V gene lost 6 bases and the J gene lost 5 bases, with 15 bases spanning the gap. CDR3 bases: TGTGCCAGCAATGAGCGGCGGCTAAACAATGAGCAGTTCTTC. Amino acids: CASNERRLNNEQFF.

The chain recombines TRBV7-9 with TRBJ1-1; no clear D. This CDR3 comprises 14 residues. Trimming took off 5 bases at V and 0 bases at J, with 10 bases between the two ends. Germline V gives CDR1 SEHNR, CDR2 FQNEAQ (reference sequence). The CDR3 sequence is CASSPVRVNTEAFF. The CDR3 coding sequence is TGTGCCAGCAGCCCGGTTCGCGTGAACACTGAAGCTTTCTTT. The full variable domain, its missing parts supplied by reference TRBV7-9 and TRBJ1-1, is DTGVSQNPRHKITKRGQNVTFRCDPISEHNRLYWYRQTLGQGPEFLTYFQNEAQLEKSRLLSDRFSAERPKGSFSTLEIQRTEQGDSAMYLCASSPVRVNTEAFFGQGTRLTVV.

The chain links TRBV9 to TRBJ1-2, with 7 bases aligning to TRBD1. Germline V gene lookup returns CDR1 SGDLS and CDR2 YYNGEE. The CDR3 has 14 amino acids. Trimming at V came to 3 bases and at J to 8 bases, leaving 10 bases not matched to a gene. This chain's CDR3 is CASSGRDRVGGYTF. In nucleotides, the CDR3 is TGTGCCAGCAGCGGGCGGGACAGAGTGGGGGGCTACACCTTC. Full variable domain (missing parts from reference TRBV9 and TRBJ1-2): DSGVTQTPKHLITATGQRVTLRCSPRSGDLSVYWYQQSLDQGLQFLIQYYNGEERAKGNILERFSAQQFPDLHSELNLSSLELGDSALYFCASSGRDRVGGYTFGSGTRLTVV.

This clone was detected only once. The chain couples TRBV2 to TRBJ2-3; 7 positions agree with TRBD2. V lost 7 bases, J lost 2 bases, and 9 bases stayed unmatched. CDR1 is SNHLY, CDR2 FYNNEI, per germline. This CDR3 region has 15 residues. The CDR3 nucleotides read TGTGCCAGCACCACCGGGACTATTATCACAGATACGCAGTATTTT. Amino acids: CASTTGTIITDTQYF.

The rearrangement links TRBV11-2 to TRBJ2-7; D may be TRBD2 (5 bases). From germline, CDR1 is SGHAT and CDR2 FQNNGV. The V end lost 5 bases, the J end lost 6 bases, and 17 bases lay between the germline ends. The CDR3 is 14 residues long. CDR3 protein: CASSAHRDFGEQYF. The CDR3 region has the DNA TGTGCCAGCAGCGCACACCGGGATTTCGGCGAGCAGTACTTC.

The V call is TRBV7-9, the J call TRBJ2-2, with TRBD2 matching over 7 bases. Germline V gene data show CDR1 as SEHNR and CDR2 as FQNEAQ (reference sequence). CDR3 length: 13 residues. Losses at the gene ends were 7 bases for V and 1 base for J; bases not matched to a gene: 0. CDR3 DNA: TGTGCCAGCACGGGAGGGAACACCGGGGAGCTGTTTTTT. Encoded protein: CASTGGNTGELFF. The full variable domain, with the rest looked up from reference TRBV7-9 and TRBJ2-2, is DTGVSQNPRHKITKRGQNVTFRCDPISEHNRLYWYRQTLGQGPEFLTYFQNEAQLEKSRLLSDRFSAERPKGSFSTLEIQRTEQGDSAMYLCASTGGNTGELFFGEGSRLTVL.

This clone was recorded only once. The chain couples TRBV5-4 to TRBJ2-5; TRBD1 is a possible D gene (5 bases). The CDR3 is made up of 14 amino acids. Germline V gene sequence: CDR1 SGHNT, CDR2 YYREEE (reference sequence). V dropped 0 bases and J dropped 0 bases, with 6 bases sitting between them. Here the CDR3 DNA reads TGTGCCAGCAGCTTGGACAGGAACCAAGAGACCCAGTACTTC. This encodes CASSLDRNQETQYF.

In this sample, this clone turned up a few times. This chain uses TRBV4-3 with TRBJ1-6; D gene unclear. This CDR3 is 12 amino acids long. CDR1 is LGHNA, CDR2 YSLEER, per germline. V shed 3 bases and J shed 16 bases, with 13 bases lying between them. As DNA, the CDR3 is TGCGCCAGCAGCCAGGAGGACGGGAGGCTCCACTTT. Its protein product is CASSQEDGRLHF.

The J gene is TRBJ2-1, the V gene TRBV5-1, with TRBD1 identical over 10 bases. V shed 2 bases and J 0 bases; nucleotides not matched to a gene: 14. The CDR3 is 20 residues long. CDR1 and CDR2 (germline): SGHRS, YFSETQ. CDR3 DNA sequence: TGCGCCAGCAGCTTAGGGCCCGGGACAGGGGAGGGCAGCTCCTACAATGAGCAGTTCTTC. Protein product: CASSLGPGTGEGSSYNEQFF.

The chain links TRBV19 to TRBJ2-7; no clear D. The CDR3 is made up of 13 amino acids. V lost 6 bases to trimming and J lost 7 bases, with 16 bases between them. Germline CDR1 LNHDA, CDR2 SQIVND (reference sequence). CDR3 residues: CASSPAFGGEQYF. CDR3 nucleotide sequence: TGTGCCAGTAGCCCAGCATTCGGCGGAGAGCAGTACTTC.

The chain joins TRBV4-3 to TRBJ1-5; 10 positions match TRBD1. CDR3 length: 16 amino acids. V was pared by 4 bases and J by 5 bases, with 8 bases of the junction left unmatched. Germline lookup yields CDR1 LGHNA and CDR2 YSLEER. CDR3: CASSPRRDRGHQPQHF. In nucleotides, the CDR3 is TGCGCCAGCAGCCCTCGTCGAGACAGGGGGCATCAGCCCCAGCATTTT.

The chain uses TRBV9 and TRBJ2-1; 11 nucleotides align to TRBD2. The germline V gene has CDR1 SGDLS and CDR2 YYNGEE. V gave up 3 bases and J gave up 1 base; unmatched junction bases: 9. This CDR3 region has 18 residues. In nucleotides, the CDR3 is TGTGCCAGCAGCGGGGGACTAGCGGATATTACTTCCTACAATGAGCAGTTCTTC. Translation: CASSGGLADITSYNEQFF.

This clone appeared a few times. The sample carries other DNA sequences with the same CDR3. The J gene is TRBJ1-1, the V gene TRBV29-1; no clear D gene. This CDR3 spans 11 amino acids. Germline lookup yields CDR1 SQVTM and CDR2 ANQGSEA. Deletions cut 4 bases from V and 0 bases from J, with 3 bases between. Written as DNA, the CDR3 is TGCAGCGTTGGACTGAACACTGAAGCTTTCTTT. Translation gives CSVGLNTEAFF.

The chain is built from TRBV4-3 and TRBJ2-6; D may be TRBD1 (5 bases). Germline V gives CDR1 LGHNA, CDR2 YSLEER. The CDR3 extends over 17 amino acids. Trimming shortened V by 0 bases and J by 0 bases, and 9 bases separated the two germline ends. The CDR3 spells CASSQEGPSSGANVLTF. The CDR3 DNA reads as TGCGCCAGCAGCCAAGAGGGGCCTTCCTCTGGGGCCAACGTCCTGACTTTC.

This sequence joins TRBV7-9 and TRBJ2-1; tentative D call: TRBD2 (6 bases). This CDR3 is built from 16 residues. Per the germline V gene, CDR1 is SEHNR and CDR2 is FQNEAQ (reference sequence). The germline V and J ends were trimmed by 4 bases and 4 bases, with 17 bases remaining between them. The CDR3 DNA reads TGTGCCAGCAGCTCCAACGGTGGGACTCAGTACAATGAGCAGTTCTTC. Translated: CASSSNGGTQYNEQFF.

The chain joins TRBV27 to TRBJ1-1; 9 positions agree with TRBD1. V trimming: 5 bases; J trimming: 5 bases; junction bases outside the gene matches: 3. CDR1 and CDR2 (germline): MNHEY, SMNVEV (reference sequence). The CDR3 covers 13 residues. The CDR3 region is CASSRTGVTEAFF. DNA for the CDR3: TGTGCCAGCAGTCGGACAGGGGTGACTGAAGCTTTCTTT.

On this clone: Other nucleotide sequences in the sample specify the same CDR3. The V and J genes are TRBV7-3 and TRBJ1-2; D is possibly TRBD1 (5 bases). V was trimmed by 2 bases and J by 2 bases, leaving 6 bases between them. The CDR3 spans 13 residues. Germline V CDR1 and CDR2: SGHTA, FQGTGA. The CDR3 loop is CASSLGANYGYTF. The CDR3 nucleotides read TGTGCCAGCAGCTTAGGGGCGAACTATGGCTACACCTTC.

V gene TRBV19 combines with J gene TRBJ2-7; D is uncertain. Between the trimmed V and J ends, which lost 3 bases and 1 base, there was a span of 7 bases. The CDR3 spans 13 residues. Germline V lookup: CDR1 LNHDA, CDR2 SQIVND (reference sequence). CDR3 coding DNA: TGTGCCAGTAGTATCGTCGGGTCCTACGAGCAGTACTTC. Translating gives CASSIVGSYEQYF.

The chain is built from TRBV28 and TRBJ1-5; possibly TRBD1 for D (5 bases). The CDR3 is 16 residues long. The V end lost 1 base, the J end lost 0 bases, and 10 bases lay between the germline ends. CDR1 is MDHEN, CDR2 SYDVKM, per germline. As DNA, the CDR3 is TGTGCCAGCAGTTTATTGGGACGGATTAGCAATCAGCCCCAGCATTTT. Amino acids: CASSLLGRISNQPQHF.

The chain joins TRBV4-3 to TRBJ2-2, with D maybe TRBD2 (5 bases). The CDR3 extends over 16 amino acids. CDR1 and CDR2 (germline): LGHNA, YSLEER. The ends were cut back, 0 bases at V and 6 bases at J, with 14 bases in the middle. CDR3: CASSQDAYMEAGELFF. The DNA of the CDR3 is TGCGCCAGCAGCCAAGACGCGTATATGGAGGCCGGGGAGCTGTTTTTT.

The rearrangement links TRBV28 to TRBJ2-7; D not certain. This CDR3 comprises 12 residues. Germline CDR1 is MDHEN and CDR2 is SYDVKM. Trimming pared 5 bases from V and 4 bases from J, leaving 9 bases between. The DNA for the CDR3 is TGTGCCAGCAGTGCCCATCAGTACGAGCAGTACTTC. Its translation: CASSAHQYEQYF.